These T cell receptor beta chains were read from a single sample in a study of T cell responses to AZD1222 COVID-19 vaccine. Assay used: immunoSEQ multiplex PCR; TCRdb lists only in-frame clones, some missing. The data contain 93,000 or so clones, about 90% of them seen just once; the ten biggest clones take up roughly 20%. The specimen comprised peripheral blood, sampled on day 0 of AZD1222 vaccination. These receptors all stem from an adult in good health. Each CDR3 is given without its conserved first and last residue. Each record gives: V gene, J gene, CDR3 length, CDR3 protein.

>TRBV5-1|TRBJ1-1|16
ASSLGSRRTGRDTEAF
>TRBV9|TRBJ2-5|13
ASSPLSGGQETQY
>TRBV27|TRBJ1-5|13
ASKGASYSNQPQH
>TRBV7-2|TRBJ1-1|13
ASSLGGVMNTEAF
>TRBV19|TRBJ1-1|12
ASIGVYGGTEAF
>TRBV30|TRBJ2-2|13
AWKGLAGGTGELF
>TRBV3-1/TRBV3-2|TRBJ2-4|13
ASSQVRDGQNIQY
>TRBV15|TRBJ1-2|12
ATSRGGSNYGYT
>TRBV3-1/TRBV3-2|TRBJ2-7|11
ASSQRESYEQY
>TRBV7-2|TRBJ2-7|12
ASSLGTGPYEQY
>TRBV11-2|TRBJ1-6|12
ASSSTGDNSPLH
>TRBV27|TRBJ1-4|14
ASSKQTGNLREKLF
>TRBV19|TRBJ2-5|14
ASSIGGTGSQETQY
>TRBV5-5|TRBJ2-7|10
ASSSPYSVQY
>TRBV2|TRBJ1-4|11
ASSGTGNEKLF
>TRBV24-1|TRBJ1-5|12
ATSDSLGVQPQH
>TRBV9|TRBJ1-5|14
ASSVGGGESNQPQH